This T cell receptor (beta chain) was documented in a study of control samples from healthy donors and cancer patients. Profiled with immunoSEQ multiplex PCR; TCRdb holds only in-frame clones, not every one. The top ten clones hold about 1.4% of a sample with approximately 170,000 clones, over 85% of them seen once. With 0 bases removed from V and 8 bases from J, the gap between germline ends came to 9 bases. CDR3 size: 13 residues. The germline CDR1 and CDR2 sequences are SGHDT and YYEEEE. The chain employs TRBV5-6 and TRBJ1-5; D uncertain. The material sequenced was blood. The TCR was taken from a man aged 30 to 39 in good health. The CDR3 spells CASSLARAKPQHF. Here the CDR3 DNA reads TGTGCCAGCAGCTTGGCCCGGGCAAAGCCCCAGCATTTT.